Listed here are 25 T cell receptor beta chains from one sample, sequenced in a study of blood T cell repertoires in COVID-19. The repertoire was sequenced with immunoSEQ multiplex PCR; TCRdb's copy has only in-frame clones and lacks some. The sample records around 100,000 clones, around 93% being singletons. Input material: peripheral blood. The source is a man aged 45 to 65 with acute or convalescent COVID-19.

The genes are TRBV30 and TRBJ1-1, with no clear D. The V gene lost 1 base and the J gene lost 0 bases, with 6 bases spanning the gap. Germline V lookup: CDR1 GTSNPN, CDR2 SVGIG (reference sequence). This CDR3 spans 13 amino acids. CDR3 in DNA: TGTGCCTGGAGTGCGGGGATGAACACTGAAGCTTTCTTT. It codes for CAWSAGMNTEAFF.

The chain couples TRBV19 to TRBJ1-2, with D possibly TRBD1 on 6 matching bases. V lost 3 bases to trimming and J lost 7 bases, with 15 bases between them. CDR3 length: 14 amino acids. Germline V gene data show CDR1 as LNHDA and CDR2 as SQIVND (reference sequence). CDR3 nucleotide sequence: TGTGCCAGTAGTATGGGGAGGGGGGCCGGTGGCTACACCTTC. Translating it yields CASSMGRGAGGYTF.

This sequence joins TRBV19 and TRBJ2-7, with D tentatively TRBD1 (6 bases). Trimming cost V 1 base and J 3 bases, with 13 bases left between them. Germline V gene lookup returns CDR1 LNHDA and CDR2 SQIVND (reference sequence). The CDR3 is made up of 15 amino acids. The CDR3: CASSIGGAGDYEQYF. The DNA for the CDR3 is TGTGCCAGTAGTATAGGAGGGGCAGGGGACTACGAGCAGTACTTC.

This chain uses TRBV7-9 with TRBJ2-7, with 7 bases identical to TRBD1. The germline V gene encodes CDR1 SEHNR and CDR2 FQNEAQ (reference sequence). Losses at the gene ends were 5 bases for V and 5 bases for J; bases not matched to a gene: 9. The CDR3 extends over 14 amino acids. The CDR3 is CASSPADRVHEQYF. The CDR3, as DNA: TGTGCCAGCAGCCCGGCCGACAGGGTCCACGAGCAGTACTTC.

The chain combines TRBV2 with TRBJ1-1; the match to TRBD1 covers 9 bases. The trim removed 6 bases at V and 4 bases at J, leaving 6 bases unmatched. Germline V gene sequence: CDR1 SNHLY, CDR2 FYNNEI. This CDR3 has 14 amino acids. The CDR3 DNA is TGTGCCAGCAGCAAACAGGGGGCCAGCACTGAAGCTTTCTTT. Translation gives CASSKQGASTEAFF. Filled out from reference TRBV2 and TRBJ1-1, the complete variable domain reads EPEVTQTPSHQVTQMGQEVILRCVPISNHLYFYWYRQILGQKVEFLVSFYNNEISEKSEIFDDQFSVERPDGSNFTLKIRSTKLEDSAMYFCASSKQGASTEAFFGQGTRLTVV.

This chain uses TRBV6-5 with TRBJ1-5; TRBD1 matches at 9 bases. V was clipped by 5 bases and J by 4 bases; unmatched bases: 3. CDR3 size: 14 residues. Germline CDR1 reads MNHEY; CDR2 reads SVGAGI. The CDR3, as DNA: TGTGCCAGCAGTACAGGGGGCGCGAATCAGCCCCAGCATTTT. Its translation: CASSTGGANQPQHF.

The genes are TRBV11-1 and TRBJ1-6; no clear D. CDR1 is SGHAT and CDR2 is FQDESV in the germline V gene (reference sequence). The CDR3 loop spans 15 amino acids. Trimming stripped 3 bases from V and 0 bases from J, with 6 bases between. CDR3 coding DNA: TGTGCCAGCAGCTTCGGGAGCTCCTATAATTCACCCCTCCACTTT. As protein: CASSFGSSYNSPLHF.

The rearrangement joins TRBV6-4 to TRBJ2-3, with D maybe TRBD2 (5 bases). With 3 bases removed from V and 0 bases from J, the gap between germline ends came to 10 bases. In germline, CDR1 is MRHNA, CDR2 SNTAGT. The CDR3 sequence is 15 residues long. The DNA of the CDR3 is TGTGCCAGCAGTGAGAGGGCAGGAAGCACAGATACGCAGTATTTT. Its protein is CASSERAGSTDTQYF.

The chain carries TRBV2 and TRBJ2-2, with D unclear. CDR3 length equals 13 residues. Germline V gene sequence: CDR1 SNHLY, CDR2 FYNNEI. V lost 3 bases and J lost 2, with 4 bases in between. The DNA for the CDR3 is TGTGCCAGCAGTGACATCAACACCGGGGAGCTGTTTTTT. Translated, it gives CASSDINTGELFF.

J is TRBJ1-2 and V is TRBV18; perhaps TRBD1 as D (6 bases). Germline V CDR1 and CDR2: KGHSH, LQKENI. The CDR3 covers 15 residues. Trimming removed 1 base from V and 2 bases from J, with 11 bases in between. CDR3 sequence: CASSPQAGENYGYTF. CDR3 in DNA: TGTGCCAGCTCACCACAAGCAGGGGAAAACTATGGCTACACCTTC.

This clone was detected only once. The chain's CDR3 is CASSFAGGLTEAFF. In DNA form, the CDR3 reads TGTGCCAGCAGCTTCGCAGGGGGCCTCACTGAAGCTTTCTTT. The V gene is TRBV7-8, the J gene TRBJ1-1; 8 nucleotides align to TRBD1. Per germline, CDR1 SGHVS and CDR2 FQNEAQ. CDR3 length equals 14 residues. Trimming at V came to 3 bases and at J to 4 bases, leaving 4 bases not matched to a gene.

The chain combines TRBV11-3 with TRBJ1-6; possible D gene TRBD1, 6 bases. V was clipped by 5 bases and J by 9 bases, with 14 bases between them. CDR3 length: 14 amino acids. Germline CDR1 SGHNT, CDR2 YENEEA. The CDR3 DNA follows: TGTGCCAGCAGCCTAGCCCCGACAGGTTCACCCCTCCACTTT. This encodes CASSLAPTGSPLHF.

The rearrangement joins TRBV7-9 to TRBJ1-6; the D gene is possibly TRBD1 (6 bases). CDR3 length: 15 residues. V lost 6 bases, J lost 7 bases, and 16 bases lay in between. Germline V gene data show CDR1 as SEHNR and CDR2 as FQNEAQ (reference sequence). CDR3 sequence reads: CASRPTGSLNSPLHF. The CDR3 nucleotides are TGTGCCAGCAGACCAACAGGGAGTTTGAATTCACCCCTCCACTTT. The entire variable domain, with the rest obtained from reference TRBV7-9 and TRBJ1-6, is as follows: DTGVSQNPRHKITKRGQNVTFRCDPISEHNRLYWYRQTLGQGPEFLTYFQNEAQLEKSRLLSDRFSAERPKGSFSTLEIQRTEQGDSAMYLCASRPTGSLNSPLHFGNGTRLTVT.

DNA for the CDR3: TGTGCCAGCAGCTTTGTAGAGCTGGAGGAGCAGTACTTC. Protein product: CASSFVELEEQYF. The V call is TRBV5-6, the J call TRBJ2-7, with unresolved D. Between the trimmed V and J ends, which lost 2 bases and 7 bases, there was a span of 13 bases. The CDR3 runs to 13 residues. CDR1 is SGHDT, CDR2 YYEEEE, per germline.

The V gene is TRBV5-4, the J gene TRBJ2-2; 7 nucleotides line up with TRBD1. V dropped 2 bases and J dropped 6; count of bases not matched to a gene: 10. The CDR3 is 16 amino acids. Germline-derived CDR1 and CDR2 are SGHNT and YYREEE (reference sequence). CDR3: CASSLGQGEFAGELFF. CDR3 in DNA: TGTGCCAGCAGCTTAGGGCAGGGGGAGTTCGCCGGGGAGCTGTTTTTT.

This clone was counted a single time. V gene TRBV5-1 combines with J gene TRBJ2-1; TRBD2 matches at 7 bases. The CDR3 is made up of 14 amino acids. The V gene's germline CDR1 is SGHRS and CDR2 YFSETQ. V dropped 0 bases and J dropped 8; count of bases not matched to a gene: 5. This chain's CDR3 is CASSLGPRGDEQFF. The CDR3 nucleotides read TGCGCCAGCAGCTTGGGACCACGGGGGGATGAGCAGTTCTTC.

CDR3 DNA sequence: TGTGCCAGCGGTCGGACTAGCGGGGACTACGAGCAGTACTTC. It yields the protein CASGRTSGDYEQYF. V usage is TRBV7-8 and J usage is TRBJ2-7, with 12 bases aligning to TRBD2. Germline V CDR1 and CDR2: SGHVS, FQNEAQ. This CDR3 has 14 amino acids. Unmatched junction bases numbered 5, after V lost 8 bases and J lost 3 bases.

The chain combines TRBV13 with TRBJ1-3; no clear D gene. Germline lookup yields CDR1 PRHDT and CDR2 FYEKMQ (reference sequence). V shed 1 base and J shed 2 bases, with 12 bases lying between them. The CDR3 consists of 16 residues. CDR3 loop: CASSLVREFPGNTIYF. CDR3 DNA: TGTGCCAGCAGCTTAGTACGAGAATTTCCTGGAAACACCATATATTTT.

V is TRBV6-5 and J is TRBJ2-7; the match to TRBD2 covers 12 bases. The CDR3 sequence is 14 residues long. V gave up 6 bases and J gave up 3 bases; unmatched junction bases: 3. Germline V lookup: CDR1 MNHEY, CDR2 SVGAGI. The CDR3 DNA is TGTGCCAGCAGCCTAGCGGGGGGGATCTACGAGCAGTACTTC. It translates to CASSLAGGIYEQYF.

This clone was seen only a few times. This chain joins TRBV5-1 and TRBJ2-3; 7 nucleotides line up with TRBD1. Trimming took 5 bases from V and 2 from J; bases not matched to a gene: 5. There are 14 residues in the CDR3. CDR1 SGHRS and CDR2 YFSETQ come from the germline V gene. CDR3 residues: CASRRGQYTDTQYF. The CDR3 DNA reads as TGCGCCAGCAGACGGGGACAGTACACAGATACGCAGTATTTT.

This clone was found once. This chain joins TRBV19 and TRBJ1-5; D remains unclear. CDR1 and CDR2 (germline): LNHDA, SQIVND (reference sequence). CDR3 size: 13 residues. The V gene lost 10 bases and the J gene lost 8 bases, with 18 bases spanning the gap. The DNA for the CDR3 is TGTGCCACCGAGGACGGCCTCGGGAAGCCCCAGCATTTT. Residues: CATEDGLGKPQHF.

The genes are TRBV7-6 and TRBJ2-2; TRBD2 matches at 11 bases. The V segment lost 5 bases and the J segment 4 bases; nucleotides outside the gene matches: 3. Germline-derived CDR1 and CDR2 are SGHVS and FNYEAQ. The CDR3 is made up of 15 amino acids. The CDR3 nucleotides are TGTGCCAGCAGCATGCTAGCGGGGGGCACCGGGGAGCTGTTTTTT. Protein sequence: CASSMLAGGTGELFF.

The DNA of the CDR3 is TGTGCCAGTAGTATGGAGGGGAGAAGCAATCAGCCCCAGCATTTT. Translation gives CASSMEGRSNQPQHF. The rearrangement links TRBV19 to TRBJ1-5; the D gene is possibly TRBD1 (5 bases). This CDR3 comprises 15 residues. CDR1 and CDR2 (germline): LNHDA, SQIVND (reference sequence). The V end was cut by 3 bases, the J end by 1 base, with 10 bases between. The whole variable domain, remainder taken from reference TRBV19 and TRBJ1-5, is DGGITQSPKYLFRKEGQNVTLSCEQNLNHDAMYWYRQDPGQGLRLIYYSQIVNDFQKGDIAEGYSVSREKKESFPLTVTSAQKNPTAFYLCASSMEGRSNQPQHFGDGTRLSIL.

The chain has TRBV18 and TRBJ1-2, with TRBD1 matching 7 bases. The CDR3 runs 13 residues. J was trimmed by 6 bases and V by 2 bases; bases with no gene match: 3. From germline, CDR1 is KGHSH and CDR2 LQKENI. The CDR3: CASSPTGVNGYTF. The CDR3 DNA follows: TGTGCCAGCTCACCAACAGGGGTAAATGGCTACACCTTC.

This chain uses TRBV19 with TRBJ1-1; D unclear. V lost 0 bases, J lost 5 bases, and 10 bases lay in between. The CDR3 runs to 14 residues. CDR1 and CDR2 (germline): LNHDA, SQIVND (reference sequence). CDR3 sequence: CASSIDVGGTEAFF. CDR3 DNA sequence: TGTGCCAGTAGTATAGATGTAGGAGGGACTGAAGCTTTCTTT.